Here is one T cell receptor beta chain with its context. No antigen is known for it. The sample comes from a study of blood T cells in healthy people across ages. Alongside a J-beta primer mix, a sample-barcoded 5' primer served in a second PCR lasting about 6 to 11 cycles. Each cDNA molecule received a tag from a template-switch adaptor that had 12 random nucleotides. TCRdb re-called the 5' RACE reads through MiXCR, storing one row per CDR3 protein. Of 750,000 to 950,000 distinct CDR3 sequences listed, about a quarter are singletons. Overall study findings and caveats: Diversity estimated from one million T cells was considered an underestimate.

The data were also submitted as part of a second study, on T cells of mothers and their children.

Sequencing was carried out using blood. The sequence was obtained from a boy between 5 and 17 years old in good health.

CDR3 sequence (DNA): TGCAGTGCCCCACGGAGGGTAGCTGAAGCTTTCTTT. Translation: CSAPRRVAEAFF. J is TRBJ1-1 and V is TRBV20-1; D is undetermined. The V gene's germline CDR1 is DFQATT and CDR2 SNEGSKA (reference sequence). This CDR3 region has 12 residues. V was clipped by 6 bases and J by 6 bases, with 14 bases between them.